This paragraph covers one TCR beta chain sequence. The antigen is undetermined. The sample belongs to a study of type 1 regulatory T cells. Study-wide context: This in vitro CD4 product, T-allo10, is enriched for Tr1 cells and alloantigen-specific.

TCRdb re-called the reads with MiXCR, one entry per CDR3 protein. In the table there are about 68,000 distinct CDR3 sequences, 63% of which are singletons. V lost 3 bases, J lost 0 bases, and 10 bases stayed unmatched. Germline V gives CDR1 MNHEY, CDR2 SMNVEV (reference sequence). CDR3 length equals 19 residues. The graft donor-derived T-allo10 cells reportedly recognize host alloantigens, are anergic, and suppress alloantigen-specifically. The V gene is TRBV27, the J gene TRBJ2-1; 11 bases agree with TRBD2. Sample: cultured T cells, either the whole culture or a sorted T cell fraction (not recorded which). Documented subset: Tr1-enriched cell product generated in vitro against host alloantigens. This TCR derives from a human donor in good health. CDR3: CASSFIASGRTSSYNEQFF. Written as DNA, the CDR3 is TGTGCCAGCAGTTTTATCGCTAGCGGGAGGACTAGCTCCTACAATGAGCAGTTCTTC.